The entry below gives a single T cell receptor (beta chain) sequence along with its context. Its antigen is undetermined. This table comes from immunoSEQ multiplex PCR, and its TCRdb copy is limited to in-frame clones, with some not included. The sample consists of over 20,000 clones, 65% to 85% of them appearing once. This CDR3 has 14 amino acids. Germline V lookup: CDR1 SGHTA, CDR2 FQGTGA. J gave up 9 bases and V 5 bases, and 9 bases lay outside the gene matches. This entry comes from a study of T cells in localized non-small cell lung cancer. General study points: Compared with tumor, uninvolved adjacent lung displayed greater T cell clonality, ranking highest overall. It remains possible that heterogeneity exists, since only one tumor region was sequenced. Greater T cell density in blood accompanied longer overall survival. When the top 100 tumor clones were examined, a median about 60 of them also appeared in the adjacent lung, which was paired and uninvolved.

Sample: peripheral blood, taken before any cancer treatment. The chain uses TRBV7-3 and TRBJ2-1, with 8 nucleotides matching TRBD2. The sequence was collected from a man aged 35 to 70 with stage III squamous cell lung carcinoma. Here the CDR3 DNA reads TGTGCCAGCAGCACGGGACTAGAAGTGGTTGAGCAGTTCTTC. Protein product: CASSTGLEVVEQFF.